A single sample is the source of the 14 T cell receptor beta chains below, sequenced in a study of memory CD4+ T cells and cytomegalovirus serostatus. Sequenced by immunoSEQ multiplex PCR; TCRdb stores in-frame clones only, minus some. Of approximately 50,000 clones in the sample, about 80% were seen once. Single viable CD3+CD4+CD8-CD45RO+ cells were sorted as the memory CD4+ T cells. Source material: memory CD4+ T cells from blood. Receptor source: an adult in good health and CMV-seropositive.

The chain recombines TRBV11-3 with TRBJ1-2; TRBD1 might be the D (5 bases). This CDR3 contains 12 residues. Trimming removed 1 base from V and 7 bases from J, with 7 bases in between. The germline CDR1 and CDR2 sequences are SGHNT and YENEEA. In nucleotides, the CDR3 is TGTGCCAGCAGCTTAGGTGGGGCTGGCTACACCTTC. Amino acid sequence: CASSLGGAGYTF.

The chain is built from TRBV10-1 and TRBJ2-1; no clear D. Trimming removed 6 bases at V and 5 bases at J, with 2 bases between. Germline values: CDR1 WNHNN, CDR2 SYGVQD (reference sequence). This CDR3 region has 10 residues. Written as DNA, the CDR3 is TGCGCCAGCAGGGACAATGAGCAGTTCTTC. Translated: CASRDNEQFF.

This clone was counted once. The V gene is TRBV7-9, the J gene TRBJ2-1; 13 positions match TRBD2. The CDR3 totals 18 residues. Trimming cost V 5 bases and J 2 bases; bases outside gene matches: 9. Germline values: CDR1 SEHNR, CDR2 FQNEAQ (reference sequence). The CDR3 DNA reads as TGTGCCAGCAGCCCCGGGACTAGCGGGATGGGAGCCTACAATGAGCAGTTCTTC. It codes for CASSPGTSGMGAYNEQFF.

J is TRBJ2-5 and V is TRBV6-5, with 10 bases identical to TRBD2. The CDR3 extends over 15 amino acids. Germline lookup yields CDR1 MNHEY and CDR2 SVGAGI. The V segment lost 4 bases and the J segment 7 bases; nucleotides outside the gene matches: 9. CDR3 loop: CASSSYPSGRGTQYF. CDR3 sequence (DNA): TGTGCCAGCAGTTCTTACCCTAGCGGGAGAGGGACCCAGTACTTC.

The chain uses TRBV28 and TRBJ2-5; no reliable D call. V lost 5 bases and J 2 bases, leaving 6 bases between the germline ends. Per germline, CDR1 MDHEN and CDR2 SYDVKM. The CDR3 contains 12 residues. The CDR3 DNA reads as TGTGCCAGCAGTGTAACTCAAGAGACCCAGTACTTC. Protein sequence: CASSVTQETQYF.

This clone showed up just once. J is TRBJ2-7 and V is TRBV7-2, with 10 bases fitting TRBD2. Trimming took 4 bases from V and 4 from J; bases not matched to a gene: 4. The germline gives CDR1 SGHTA, CDR2 FQGNSA. This CDR3 has 14 amino acids. CDR3 sequence reads: CASSSSGRAYEQYF. Here the CDR3 DNA reads TGTGCCAGCAGCTCCAGCGGGAGGGCTTACGAGCAGTACTTC.

This clone was recorded a few times. The chain links TRBV4-3 to TRBJ2-1; D call uncertain. The CDR3 is 13 amino acids. Trimming shortened V by 0 bases and J by 13 bases, and 13 bases separated the two germline ends. Germline values: CDR1 LGHNA, CDR2 YSLEER. CDR3 in amino acids: CASSQEKAAPQFF. CDR3 in DNA: TGCGCCAGCAGCCAAGAGAAGGCAGCCCCACAGTTCTTC.

This clone appeared once. The chain links TRBV27 to TRBJ2-3; no reliable D call. From germline, CDR1 is MNHEY and CDR2 SMNVEV (reference sequence). The CDR3 has 12 amino acids. The V end lost 6 bases, the J end lost 2 bases, and 6 bases lay between the germline ends. DNA of the CDR3: TGTGCCAGCAGGTCGGTCACAGATACGCAGTATTTT. It is translated as CASRSVTDTQYF.

The rearrangement links TRBV18 to TRBJ2-3; D remains unclear. This CDR3 has 14 amino acids. V dropped 3 bases and J dropped 0 bases, with 7 bases sitting between them. The V gene's germline CDR1 is KGHSH and CDR2 LQKENI. In nucleotides, the CDR3 is TGTGCCAGCTCACCTGCGAGAAGCACAGATACGCAGTATTTT. This codes for CASSPARSTDTQYF. Full variable domain (rest looked up from reference TRBV18 and TRBJ2-3): NAGVMQNPRHLVRRRGQEARLRCSPMKGHSHVYWYRQLPEEGLKFMVYLQKENIIDESGMPKERFSAEFPKEGPSILRIQQVVRGDSAAYFCASSPARSTDTQYFGPGTRLTVL.

This chain connects TRBV5-1 to TRBJ2-5; weak D call: TRBD1 (6 bases). The V end lost 4 bases, the J end lost 1 base, and 11 bases lay between the germline ends. The CDR3 spans 14 residues. Germline V lookup: CDR1 SGHRS, CDR2 YFSETQ. CDR3 coding DNA: TGCGCCAGCAGCACCGGACAGCTCCAAGAGACCCAGTACTTC. Translating gives CASSTGQLQETQYF.

This clone has just a few counts. The V and J genes are TRBV11-3 and TRBJ2-2; TRBD1 or TRBD2 may be the D gene (5 bases each). V lost 4 bases to trimming and J lost 5 bases, with 5 bases between them. The CDR3 spans 12 residues. Germline values: CDR1 SGHNT, CDR2 YENEEA. The CDR3 here is CASSWGTGELFF. The CDR3 DNA reads as TGTGCCAGCAGCTGGGGGACCGGGGAGCTGTTTTTT.

The V call is TRBV10-2, the J call TRBJ1-1; no clear D. The CDR3 extends over 11 amino acids. Deletions cut 1 base from V and 10 bases from J, with 7 bases between. Germline lookup yields CDR1 WSHSY and CDR2 SAAADI. The CDR3 DNA reads TGCGCCAGCAGTGAGTTGAACAGAGCTTTCTTT. This encodes CASSELNRAFF.

J is TRBJ2-7 and V is TRBV4-2, with TRBD1 as a possible D gene (6 bases). Germline V lookup: CDR1 LGHNA, CDR2 YNFKEQ. V lost 1 base and J lost 0, with 10 bases in between. This CDR3 contains 15 residues. The CDR3 spells CASSQAQQGSYEQYF. The CDR3 nucleotides are TGTGCCAGCAGCCAAGCCCAACAGGGCTCCTACGAGCAGTACTTC.

The chain combines TRBV4-1 with TRBJ2-7; perhaps TRBD2 as D (6 bases). V lost 4 bases to trimming and J lost 3 bases, with 7 bases between them. The CDR3 is 12 amino acids. The germline gives CDR1 MGHRA, CDR2 YSYEKL. The CDR3 sequence is CASSRGGYEQYF. The CDR3 coding sequence is TGCGCCAGCAGCCGGGGAGGCTACGAGCAGTACTTC.